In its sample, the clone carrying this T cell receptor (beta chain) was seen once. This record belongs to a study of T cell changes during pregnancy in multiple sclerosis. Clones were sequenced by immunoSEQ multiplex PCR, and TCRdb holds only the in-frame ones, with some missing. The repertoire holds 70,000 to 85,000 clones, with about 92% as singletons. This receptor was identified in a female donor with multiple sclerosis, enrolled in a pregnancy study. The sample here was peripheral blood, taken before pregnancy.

The DNA for the CDR3 is TGCGCCAGCAAGGAGGCAGTTACTTCAGATACGCAGTATTTT. It specifies CASKEAVTSDTQYF. The rearrangement uses TRBV5-1 and TRBJ2-3; the D gene is possibly TRBD2 (5 bases). Trimming cost V 6 bases and J 4 bases, with 15 bases left between them. This CDR3 region has 14 residues. The germline gives CDR1 SGHRS, CDR2 YFSETQ. Variable domain in full (rest from reference TRBV5-1 and TRBJ2-3): KAGVTQTPRYLIKTRGQQVTLSCSPISGHRSVSWYQQTPGQGLQFLFEYFSETQRNKGNFPGRFSGRQFSNSRSEMNVSTLELGDSALYLCASKEAVTSDTQYFGPGTRLTVL.